Presented here are 21 T cell receptor beta chains from one specimen sequenced in a study of blood T cell repertoires in COVID-19. TCRdb's table, derived via immunoSEQ multiplex PCR, lists solely in-frame clones and lacks some. There are about 160,000 clones in the sample; 80% occur only once, and nearly 3.5% lies in the top ten. The material sequenced was PBMCs or T cells enriched from blood (not recorded which). The origin of the receptors is a woman aged 60 to 75 who had recovered from COVID-19.

V gene TRBV5-1 combines with J gene TRBJ2-7, with 9 bases identical to TRBD2. The V and J ends lost 4 bases and 3 bases, in that order; junction bases with no gene match: 5. The V gene's germline CDR1 is SGHRS and CDR2 YFSETQ. This CDR3 is 14 amino acids long. CDR3 protein: CASSQRGAGYEQYF. CDR3 sequence (DNA): TGCGCCAGCAGCCAGCGGGGGGCCGGCTACGAGCAGTACTTC.

This clone was counted a few times. The chain recombines TRBV18 with TRBJ1-6; D unresolved. The CDR3 spans 15 residues. The germline V gene has CDR1 KGHSH and CDR2 LQKENI. Trimming took off 1 base at V and 7 bases at J, with 11 bases between the two ends. Here the CDR3 DNA reads TGTGCCAGCTCACCACGGAACAGCCAAAATTCACCCCTCCACTTT. The encoded protein is CASSPRNSQNSPLHF.

This clone was detected only once. The chain carries TRBV5-1 and TRBJ2-5; 7 bases are shared with TRBD2. The CDR3 contains 15 residues. J gave up 1 base and V 2 bases, and 5 bases lay outside the gene matches. From germline, CDR1 is SGHRS and CDR2 YFSETQ. CDR3 in DNA: TGCGCCAGCAGCTTTGGGGGGGATCCCCAAGAGACCCAGTACTTC. Residues: CASSFGGDPQETQYF.

The rearrangement uses TRBV19 and TRBJ1-2; 7 positions match TRBD1. This CDR3 comprises 14 residues. CDR1 and CDR2 from the germline V gene are LNHDA and SQIVND (reference sequence). With V trimmed by 5 bases and J by 5 bases, 8 bases remained unmatched. The CDR3 DNA is TGTGCCAGTAGTGCCGACGCAGGGGGGTATGGCTACACCTTC. Residues: CASSADAGGYGYTF.

A few counts support this clone. The chain joins TRBV5-8 to TRBJ1-1; D not resolved. This CDR3 spans 15 amino acids. CDR1 is SGHTS and CDR2 is YDEGEE in the germline V gene. V was shortened by 4 bases and J by 4 bases, with 17 bases between the two germline ends. CDR3 nucleotides: TGTGCCAGCAGCGGAACGGTAGCGTTTCGCACTGAAGCTTTCTTT. It specifies CASSGTVAFRTEAFF.

The table lists this clone with a count of one. The chain couples TRBV6-5 to TRBJ1-3, with 11 bases lining up with TRBD1. Germline-derived CDR1 and CDR2 are MNHEY and SVGAGI. The CDR3 contains 14 residues. Trimming removed 5 bases from V and 8 bases from J; junction bases left unmatched: 5. CDR3 DNA: TGTGCCAGCAGTCGGACAGGGGGCGCACACACCATATATTTT. As protein: CASSRTGGAHTIYF.

The V and J genes are TRBV5-6 and TRBJ2-3, with TRBD2 identical over 9 bases. The germline V gene encodes CDR1 SGHDT and CDR2 YYEEEE. CDR3 length equals 15 residues. J gave up 5 bases and V 2 bases, and 6 bases lay outside the gene matches. The chain's CDR3 is CASSFWSGGLDTQYF. The CDR3 DNA is TGTGCCAGCAGCTTTTGGAGCGGGGGGTTAGATACGCAGTATTTT.

The J gene is TRBJ1-5, the V gene TRBV28; D not resolved. The CDR3 is 14 residues long. In germline, CDR1 is MDHEN, CDR2 SYDVKM. V was cut by 3 bases and J by 4 bases, with 10 bases left in between. The chain's CDR3 is CASSFEIRNQPQHF. CDR3 sequence (DNA): TGTGCCAGCAGTTTCGAGATCCGGAATCAGCCCCAGCATTTT.

The rearrangement joins TRBV6-5 to TRBJ1-3; D not certain. Germline V gene sequence: CDR1 MNHEY, CDR2 SVGAGI. V lost 6 bases and J lost 7, with 16 bases in between. The CDR3 sequence is 14 residues long. Here the CDR3 reads CASSPGSARNTIYF. CDR3 DNA sequence: TGTGCCAGCAGCCCGGGATCCGCTCGGAACACCATATATTTT.

The chain couples TRBV5-1 to TRBJ1-2, with a possible D match to TRBD1 (5 bases). V was clipped by 3 bases and J by 4 bases, with 16 bases between them. This CDR3 comprises 15 residues. Per the germline V gene, CDR1 is SGHRS and CDR2 is YFSETQ. CDR3 nucleotide sequence: TGCGCCAGCAGCTCAACAAACACAGGCTCCTATGGCTACACCTTC. The encoded protein is CASSSTNTGSYGYTF.

This chain connects TRBV30 to TRBJ2-7; 8 bases map to TRBD2. In germline, CDR1 is GTSNPN, CDR2 SVGIG (reference sequence). The CDR3 is 14 residues long. V shed 2 bases, J shed 4 bases, and the junction held 7 bases outside the gene matches. CDR3 loop: CAWSPGLGGYEQYF. The CDR3 nucleotides read TGTGCCTGGAGTCCGGGACTAGGAGGGTACGAGCAGTACTTC.

This clone was found once. The V and J genes are TRBV29-1 and TRBJ1-1, with TRBD1 matching over 7 bases. Germline V gives CDR1 SQVTM, CDR2 ANQGSEA. J was trimmed by 1 base and V by 6 bases; bases with no gene match: 11. The CDR3 is 15 amino acids. The CDR3 coding sequence is TGCAGCGTGAATCCATCACAGGGGTCGAACACTGAAGCTTTCTTT. Encoded protein: CSVNPSQGSNTEAFF.

The sample holds one count of this clone. V usage is TRBV3-1 (or the pseudogene TRBV3-2) and J usage is TRBJ2-5, with 15 nucleotides matching TRBD2. After removal of 5 bases from V and 4 bases from J, the junction contained 14 bases not matched to a gene. CDR1 and CDR2 from the germline V gene are LGHDT and YNNKEL (reference sequence). The CDR3 contains 19 residues. CDR3 sequence reads: CASSSTTNGLAGGRETQYF. The DNA of the CDR3 is TGTGCCAGCAGCTCCACCACTAATGGACTAGCGGGGGGGCGAGAGACCCAGTACTTC.

The rearrangement joins TRBV24-1 to TRBJ2-3; 10 bases line up with TRBD1. J was trimmed by 7 bases and V by 3 bases; bases with no gene match: 9. In germline, CDR1 is KGHDR, CDR2 SFDVKD. This CDR3 spans 16 amino acids. Here the CDR3 reads CATSDPGTGAPYTQYF. The CDR3 bases are TGTGCCACCAGTGATCCCGGGACAGGGGCACCATATACGCAGTATTTT.

This clone was seen more than once but under ten times. The chain combines TRBV11-2 with TRBJ1-1, with D hard to call. CDR1 is SGHAT and CDR2 is FQNNGV in the germline V gene. V lost 2 bases to trimming and J lost 4 bases, with 11 bases between them. The CDR3 sequence is 14 residues long. The CDR3 loop is CASSLHQARTEAFF. The CDR3 DNA follows: TGTGCCAGCAGCTTACACCAGGCCCGCACTGAAGCTTTCTTT. Variable domain in full (rest from reference TRBV11-2 and TRBJ1-1): EAGVAQSPRYKIIEKRQSVAFWCNPISGHATLYWYQQILGQGPKLLIQFQNNGVVDDSQLPKDRFSAERLKGVDSTLKIQPAKLEDSAVYLCASSLHQARTEAFFGQGTRLTVV.

The chain has TRBV4-1 and TRBJ1-3, with TRBD1 matching over 9 bases. The CDR3 loop spans 15 amino acids. V trimming: 3 bases; J trimming: 8 bases; junction bases outside the gene matches: 8. Germline CDR1 is MGHRA and CDR2 is YSYEKL. This CDR3 reads CASSQGTGLMDTIYF. The CDR3 DNA is TGCGCCAGCAGCCAGGGGACAGGGTTAATGGACACCATATATTTT.

The J gene is TRBJ1-4, the V gene TRBV5-1; 7 bases agree with TRBD1. J lost 7 bases, V lost 3 bases, and 6 bases had no gene match. Germline CDR1 and CDR2: SGHRS and YFSETQ. The CDR3 has 14 residues. CDR3 sequence (DNA): TGCGCCAGCAGCTCCACAGGGGAGGCTGAAAAACTGTTTTTT. Translating gives CASSSTGEAEKLFF.

This clone was recorded a few times. The chain carries TRBV5-5 and TRBJ2-1, with TRBD2 identical over 7 bases. The germline V gene has CDR1 SGHKS and CDR2 YYEKEE (reference sequence). The CDR3 length is 15 residues. The junction had 10 bases not matched to a gene; V was cut back by 4 bases and J by 6 bases. The CDR3 here is CASSPTGGGGNEQFF. DNA for the CDR3: TGTGCCAGCAGCCCGACCGGCGGGGGAGGCAATGAGCAGTTCTTC. Full variable domain (missing parts from reference TRBV5-5 and TRBJ2-1): DAGVTQSPTHLIKTRGQQVTLRCSPISGHKSVSWYQQVLGQGPQFIFQYYEKEERGRGNFPDRFSARQFPNYSSELNVNALLLGDSALYLCASSPTGGGGNEQFFGPGTRLTVL.

This chain links TRBV19 with TRBJ1-6; tentative D call: TRBD1 (6 bases). Per the germline V gene, CDR1 is LNHDA and CDR2 is SQIVND (reference sequence). V was cut by 5 bases and J by 7 bases, with 15 bases left in between. This CDR3 contains 15 residues. Written as DNA, the CDR3 is TGTGCCAGTAGTCCAGGGACACCAGGAAATTCACCCCTCCACTTT. This translates into CASSPGTPGNSPLHF. Complete variable domain (other parts from reference TRBV19 and TRBJ1-6): DGGITQSPKYLFRKEGQNVTLSCEQNLNHDAMYWYRQDPGQGLRLIYYSQIVNDFQKGDIAEGYSVSREKKESFPLTVTSAQKNPTAFYLCASSPGTPGNSPLHFGNGTRLTVT.

The J gene is TRBJ1-2, the V gene TRBV7-2, with D possibly TRBD1 on 6 matching bases. This CDR3 has 15 residues. V shed 1 base and J shed 2 bases, with 11 bases lying between them. CDR1 is SGHTA, CDR2 FQGNSA, per germline. The CDR3 here is CASSLVTRGNYGYTF. As DNA, the CDR3 is TGTGCCAGCAGCTTAGTTACTAGGGGGAACTATGGCTACACCTTC.

The gene calls are TRBV20-1 and TRBJ1-1; D is uncertain. This CDR3 contains 11 residues. Germline values: CDR1 DFQATT, CDR2 SNEGSKA (reference sequence). Trimming stripped 6 bases from V and 10 bases from J, with 15 bases between. The CDR3 loop is CSAISPVGAFF. CDR3 DNA: TGCAGTGCAATCTCCCCCGTCGGAGCTTTCTTT.